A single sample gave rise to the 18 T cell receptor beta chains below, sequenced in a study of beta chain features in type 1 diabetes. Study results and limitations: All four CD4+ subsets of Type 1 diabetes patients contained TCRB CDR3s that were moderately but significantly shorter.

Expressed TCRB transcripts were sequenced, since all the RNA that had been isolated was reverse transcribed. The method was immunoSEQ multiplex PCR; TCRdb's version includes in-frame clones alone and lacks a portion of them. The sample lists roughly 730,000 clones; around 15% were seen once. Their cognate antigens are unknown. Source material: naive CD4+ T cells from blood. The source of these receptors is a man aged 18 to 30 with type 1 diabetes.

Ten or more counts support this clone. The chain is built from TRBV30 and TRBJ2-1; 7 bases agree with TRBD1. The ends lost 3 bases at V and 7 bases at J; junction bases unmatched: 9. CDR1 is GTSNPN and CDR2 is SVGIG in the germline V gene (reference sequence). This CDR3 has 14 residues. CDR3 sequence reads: CAWSAGTVVNEQFF. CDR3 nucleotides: TGTGCCTGGAGCGCCGGGACAGTGGTGAATGAGCAGTTCTTC.

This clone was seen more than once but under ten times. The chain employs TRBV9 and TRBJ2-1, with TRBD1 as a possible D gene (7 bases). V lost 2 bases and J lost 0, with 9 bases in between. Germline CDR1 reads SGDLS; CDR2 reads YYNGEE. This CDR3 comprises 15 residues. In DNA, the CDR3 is TGTGCCAGCAGCGTCAGGGGGGACTCCTACAATGAGCAGTTCTTC. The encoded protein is CASSVRGDSYNEQFF.

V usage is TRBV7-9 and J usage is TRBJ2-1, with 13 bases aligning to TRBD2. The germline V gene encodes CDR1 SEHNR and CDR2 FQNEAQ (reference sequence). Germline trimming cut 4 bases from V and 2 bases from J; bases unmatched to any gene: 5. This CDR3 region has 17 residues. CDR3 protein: CASSSGLAGQPYNEQFF. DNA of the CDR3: TGTGCCAGCAGCTCGGGACTAGCGGGACAACCCTACAATGAGCAGTTCTTC. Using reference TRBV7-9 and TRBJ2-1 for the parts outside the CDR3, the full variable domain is DTGVSQNPRHKITKRGQNVTFRCDPISEHNRLYWYRQTLGQGPEFLTYFQNEAQLEKSRLLSDRFSAERPKGSFSTLEIQRTEQGDSAMYLCASSSGLAGQPYNEQFFGPGTRLTVL.

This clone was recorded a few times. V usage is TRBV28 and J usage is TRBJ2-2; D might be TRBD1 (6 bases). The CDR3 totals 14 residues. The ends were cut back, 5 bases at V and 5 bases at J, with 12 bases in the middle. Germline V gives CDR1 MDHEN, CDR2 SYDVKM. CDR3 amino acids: CASSHRATTGELFF. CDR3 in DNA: TGTGCCAGCAGTCACAGGGCTACGACCGGGGAGCTGTTTTTT.

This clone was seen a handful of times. CDR3 DNA: TGTGCCACCAGCAGAGAGTACAATGAGCAGTTCTTC. As protein: CATSREYNEQFF. The J gene is TRBJ2-1, the V gene TRBV15, with unresolved D. Deletions cut 0 bases from V and 4 bases from J, with 1 base between. The CDR3 loop spans 12 amino acids. Per germline, CDR1 LNHNV and CDR2 YYDKDF (reference sequence). The variable domain in full, completed from reference TRBV15 and TRBJ2-1, reads DAMVIQNPRYQVTQFGKPVTLSCSQTLNHNVMYWYQQKSSQAPKLLFHYYDKDFNNEADTPDNFQSRRPNTSFCFLDIRSPGLGDTAMYLCATSREYNEQFFGPGTRLTVL.

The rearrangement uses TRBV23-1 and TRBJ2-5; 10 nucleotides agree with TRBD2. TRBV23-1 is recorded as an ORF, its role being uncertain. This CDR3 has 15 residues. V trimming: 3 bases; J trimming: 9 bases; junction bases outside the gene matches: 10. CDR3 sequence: CASSHCGTSVGAQYF. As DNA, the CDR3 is TGCGCCAGCAGTCATTGCGGGACTAGCGTCGGGGCCCAGTACTTC.

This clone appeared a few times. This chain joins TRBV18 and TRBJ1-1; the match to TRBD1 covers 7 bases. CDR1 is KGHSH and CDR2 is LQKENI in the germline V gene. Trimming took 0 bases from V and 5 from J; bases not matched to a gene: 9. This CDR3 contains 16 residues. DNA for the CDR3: TGTGCCAGCTCACCACCTTTTAGGGGGCTGGCAACTGAAGCTTTCTTT. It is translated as CASSPPFRGLATEAFF.

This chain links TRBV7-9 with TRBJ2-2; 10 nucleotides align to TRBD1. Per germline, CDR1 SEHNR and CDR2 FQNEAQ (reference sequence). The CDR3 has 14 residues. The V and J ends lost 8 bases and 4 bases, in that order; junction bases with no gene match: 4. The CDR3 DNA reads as TGTGCCAGCGGAAGGGACAGGGGCACCGGGGAGCTGTTTTTT. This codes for CASGRDRGTGELFF.

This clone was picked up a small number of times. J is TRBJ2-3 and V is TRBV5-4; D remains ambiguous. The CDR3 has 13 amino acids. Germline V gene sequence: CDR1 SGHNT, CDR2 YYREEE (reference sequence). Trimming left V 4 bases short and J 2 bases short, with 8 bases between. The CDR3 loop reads CASSRTITDTQYF. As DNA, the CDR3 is TGTGCCAGCAGCAGAACCATCACAGATACGCAGTATTTT.

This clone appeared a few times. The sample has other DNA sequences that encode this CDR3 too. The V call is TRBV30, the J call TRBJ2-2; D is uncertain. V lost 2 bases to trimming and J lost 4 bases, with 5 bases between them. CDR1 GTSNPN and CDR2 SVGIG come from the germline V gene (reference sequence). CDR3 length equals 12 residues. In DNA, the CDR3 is TGTGCCTGGAGTAGAGGCACCGGGGAGCTGTTTTTT. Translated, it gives CAWSRGTGELFF. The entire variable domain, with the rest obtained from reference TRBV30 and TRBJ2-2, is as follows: SQTIHQWPATLVQPVGSPLSLECTVEGTSNPNLYWYRQAAGRGLQLLFYSVGIGQISSEVPQNLSASRPQDRQFILSSKKLLLSDSGFYLCAWSRGTGELFFGEGSRLTVL.

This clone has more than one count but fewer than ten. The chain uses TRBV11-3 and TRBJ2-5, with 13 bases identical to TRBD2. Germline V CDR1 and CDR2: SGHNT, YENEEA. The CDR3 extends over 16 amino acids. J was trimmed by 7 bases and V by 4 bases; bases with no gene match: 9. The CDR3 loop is CASSSRTSGGAGTQYF. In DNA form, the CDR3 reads TGTGCCAGCAGCTCACGGACTAGCGGGGGTGCCGGGACCCAGTACTTC.

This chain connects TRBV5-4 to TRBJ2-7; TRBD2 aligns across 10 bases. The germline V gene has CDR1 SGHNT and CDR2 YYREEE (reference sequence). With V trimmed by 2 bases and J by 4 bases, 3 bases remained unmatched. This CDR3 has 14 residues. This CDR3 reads CASSFGTSVYEQYF. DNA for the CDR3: TGTGCCAGCAGCTTCGGGACTAGCGTTTACGAGCAGTACTTC.

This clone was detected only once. CDR3 residues: CAWSAGGGVPYGYTF. CDR3 nucleotides: TGTGCCTGGAGCGCAGGGGGAGGGGTCCCCTATGGCTACACCTTC. This chain links TRBV30 with TRBJ1-2; TRBD1 matches 7 bases. The germline V gene encodes CDR1 GTSNPN and CDR2 SVGIG (reference sequence). The CDR3 is 15 residues long. The ends lost 3 bases at V and 4 bases at J; junction bases unmatched: 11.

In DNA, the CDR3 is TGTGCCAGCAGTGACGGCCCTATTAATAATTCACCCCTCCACTTT. Its protein is CASSDGPINNSPLHF. The chain has TRBV2 and TRBJ1-6, with no clear D. Germline loops: CDR1 SNHLY, CDR2 FYNNEI. CDR3 length: 15 residues. Trimming cost V 3 bases and J 5 bases, with 11 bases left between them.

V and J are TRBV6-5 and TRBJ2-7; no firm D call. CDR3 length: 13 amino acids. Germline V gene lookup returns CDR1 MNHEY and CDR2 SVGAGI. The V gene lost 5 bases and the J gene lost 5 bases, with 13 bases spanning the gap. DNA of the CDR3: TGTGCCAGCAGTCCAGACCCGGGCCACGAGCAGTACTTC. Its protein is CASSPDPGHEQYF.

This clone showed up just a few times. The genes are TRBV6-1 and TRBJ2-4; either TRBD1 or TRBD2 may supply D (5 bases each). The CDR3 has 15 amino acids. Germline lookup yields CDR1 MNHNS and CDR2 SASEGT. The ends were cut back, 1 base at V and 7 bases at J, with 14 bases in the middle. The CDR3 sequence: CASSEEGREMNIQYF. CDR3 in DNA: TGTGCCAGCAGTGAAGAGGGCAGGGAGATGAACATTCAGTACTTC.

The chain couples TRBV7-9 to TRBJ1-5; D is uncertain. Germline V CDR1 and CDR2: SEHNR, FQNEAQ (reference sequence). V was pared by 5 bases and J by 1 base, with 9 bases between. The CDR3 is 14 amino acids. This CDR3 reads CASSPSLSNQPQHF. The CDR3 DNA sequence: TGTGCCAGCAGCCCTTCACTCAGCAATCAGCCCCAGCATTTT.

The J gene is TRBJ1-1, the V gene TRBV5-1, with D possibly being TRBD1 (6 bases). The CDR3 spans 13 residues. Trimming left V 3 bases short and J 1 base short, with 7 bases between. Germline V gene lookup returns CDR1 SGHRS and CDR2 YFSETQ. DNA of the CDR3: TGCGCCAGCAGCTGGACAGCGAACACTGAAGCTTTCTTT. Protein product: CASSWTANTEAFF.